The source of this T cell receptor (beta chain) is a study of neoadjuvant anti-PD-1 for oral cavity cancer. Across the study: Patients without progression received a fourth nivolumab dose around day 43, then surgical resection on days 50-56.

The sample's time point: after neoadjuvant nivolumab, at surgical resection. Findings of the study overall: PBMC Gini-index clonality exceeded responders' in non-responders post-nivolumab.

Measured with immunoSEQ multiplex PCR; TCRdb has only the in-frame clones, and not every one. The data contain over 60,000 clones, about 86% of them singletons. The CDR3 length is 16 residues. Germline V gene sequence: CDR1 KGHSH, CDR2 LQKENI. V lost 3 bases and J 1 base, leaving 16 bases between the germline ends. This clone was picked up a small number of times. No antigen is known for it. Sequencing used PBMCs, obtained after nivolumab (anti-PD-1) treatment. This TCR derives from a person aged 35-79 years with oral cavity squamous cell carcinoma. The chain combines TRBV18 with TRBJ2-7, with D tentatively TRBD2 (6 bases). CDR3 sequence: CASSPISGTSSYEQYF. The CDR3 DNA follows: TGTGCCAGCTCACCGATTTCCGGGACTTCGTCCTACGAGCAGTACTTC.